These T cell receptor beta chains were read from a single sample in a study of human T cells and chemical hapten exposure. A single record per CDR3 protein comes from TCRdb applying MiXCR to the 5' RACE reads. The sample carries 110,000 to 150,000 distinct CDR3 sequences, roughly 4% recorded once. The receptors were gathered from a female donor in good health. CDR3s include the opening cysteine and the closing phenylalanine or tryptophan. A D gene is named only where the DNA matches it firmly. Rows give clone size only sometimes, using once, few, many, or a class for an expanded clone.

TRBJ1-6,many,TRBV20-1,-,CSARPAGEGSPLHF,TGCAGTGCTAGACCGGCAGGGGAAGGTTCACCCCTCCACTTT
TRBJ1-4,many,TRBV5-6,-,CASSLYRRGPNEKLFF,TGTGCCAGCAGCTTGTATCGCCGGGGACCTAATGAAAAACTGTTTTTT
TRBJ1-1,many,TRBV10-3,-,CAISESGSPGAEAFF,TGTGCCATCAGTGAGTCGGGAAGTCCGGGAGCTGAAGCTTTCTTT
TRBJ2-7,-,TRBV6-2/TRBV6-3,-,CASSYETGSYEQYF,TGTGCCAGCAGTTACGAAACAGGTTCCTACGAGCAGTACTTC
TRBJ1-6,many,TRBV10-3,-,CAISEWGFNSPLHF,TGTGCCATCAGTGAATGGGGATTTAATTCACCCCTCCACTTT
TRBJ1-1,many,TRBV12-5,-,CASGLVLLGSTEAFF,TGTGCTAGTGGTTTGGTACTACTGGGGTCGACTGAAGCTTTCTTT
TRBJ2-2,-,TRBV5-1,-,CASSLGTNTGELFF,TGCGCCAGCAGCTTGGGGACGAACACCGGGGAGCTGTTTTTT
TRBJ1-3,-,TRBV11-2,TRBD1,CASSLGGQGLDTIYF,TGTGCCAGCAGCTTAGGGGGACAGGGCCTGGACACCATATATTTT
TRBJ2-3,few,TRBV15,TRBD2,CATSRDRLMAGGFGGTDTQYF,TGTGCCACCAGCAGAGATCGATTAATGGCGGGGGGATTCGGAGGCACAGATACGCAGTATTTT
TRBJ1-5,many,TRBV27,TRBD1,CASSFLPYTGEFGQPQHF,TGTGCCAGCAGTTTCCTACCCTATACAGGGGAGTTCGGTCAGCCCCAGCATTTT
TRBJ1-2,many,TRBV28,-,CASSSPGASSYGYTF,TGTGCCAGCAGTTCCCCAGGGGCCTCAAGCTATGGCTACACCTTC
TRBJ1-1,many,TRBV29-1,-,CSVEKRQGGRAFF,TGCAGCGTTGAAAAGAGGCAGGGAGGGCGAGCTTTCTTT
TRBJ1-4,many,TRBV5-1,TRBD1,CASSLSTGDEKLFF,TGCGCCAGCAGCTTATCGACAGGGGATGAAAAACTGTTTTTT
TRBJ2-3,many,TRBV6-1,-,CASSDNSDTQYF,TGTGCCAGCAGTGACAATTCAGATACGCAGTATTTT
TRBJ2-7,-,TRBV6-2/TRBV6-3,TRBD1,CASSYSTGTGVVSYEQYF,TGTGCCAGCAGTTACTCGACCGGGACAGGAGTCGTGTCCTACGAGCAGTACTTC
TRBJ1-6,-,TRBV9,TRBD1,CASSPPGTGNNSPLHF,TGTGCCAGCAGCCCCCCAGGGACAGGGAATAATTCACCCCTCCACTTT
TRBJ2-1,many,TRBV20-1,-,CSARWTAYNEQFF,TGCAGTGCGAGATGGACGGCTTACAATGAGCAGTTCTTC
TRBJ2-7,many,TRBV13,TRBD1,CASSLWDRGYEQYF,TGTGCCAGCAGCCTCTGGGACAGGGGCTACGAGCAGTACTTC